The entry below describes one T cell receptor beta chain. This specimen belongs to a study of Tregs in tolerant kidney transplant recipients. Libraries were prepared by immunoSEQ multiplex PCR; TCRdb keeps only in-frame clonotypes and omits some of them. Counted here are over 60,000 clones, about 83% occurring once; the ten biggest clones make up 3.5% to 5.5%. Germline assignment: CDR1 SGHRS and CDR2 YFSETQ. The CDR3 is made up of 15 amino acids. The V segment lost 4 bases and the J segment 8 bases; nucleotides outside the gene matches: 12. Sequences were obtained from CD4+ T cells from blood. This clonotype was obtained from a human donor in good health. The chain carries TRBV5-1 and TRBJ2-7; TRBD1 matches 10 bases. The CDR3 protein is CASSITPGQGYKQYF. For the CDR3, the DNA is TGCGCCAGCAGCATAACACCGGGACAGGGGTACAAGCAGTACTTC.